These T cell receptor beta chains were read from a single sample in a study of T-cell reconstitution after alpha-beta-depleted transplantation in children. TCRdb re-called the PCR reads through MiXCR, storing one row per CDR3 protein. The sample contains roughly 280,000 distinct CDR3 sequences, approximately 10% of which appear only once. The sample here was peripheral blood, taken 180 days after TCRalphabeta/CD19-depleted stem cell transplant. The receptors stem from a male patient aged 2 to 10 who had a stem cell transplant for chronic granulomatous disease, so the T cells may come from the graft donor. The CDR3 runs from the conserved cysteine through the conserved F or W. The D gene is left open where the match is weak. Expanded clones are given a class, and other clones once, few, many or no size at all.

d_gene,j_gene,abundance,v_gene,CDR3nt,CDR3aa
TRBD2,TRBJ2-7,many,TRBV28,TGTGCCAGCAGTTTAGGTAGCGGGAGGGTATTCGAGCAGTACTTC,CASSLGSGRVFEQYF
.,TRBJ2-1,many,TRBV20-1,TGCAGTACCCTAGAGAACGGTGAGCAGTTCTTC,CSTLENGEQFF
.,TRBJ2-1,many,TRBV7-7,TGTGCTAGCAGCTTACACCCGTCCTACAATGAGCAGTTCTTC,CASSLHPSYNEQFF
TRBD1,TRBJ2-7,many,TRBV5-5,TGTGCCAGCAGCCCGCTACAGGGGGCCCCCTACGAGCAGTACTTC,CASSPLQGAPYEQYF
.,TRBJ1-1,many,TRBV20-1,TGCAGTGCTAGAAGGGGTTATTTTGAAGCTTTCTTT,CSARRGYFEAFF
.,TRBJ1-1,many,TRBV6-5,TGTGCCAGCAGTTACAACGGTGAGGACACTGAAGCTTTCTTT,CASSYNGEDTEAFF
.,TRBJ1-6,.,TRBV28,TGTGCCAGCATTCGACAGAAATTTAATTCACCCCTCCACTTT,CASIRQKFNSPLHF
TRBD2,TRBJ2-7,many,TRBV6-5,TGTGCCAGCAGTTACGGACCCGGGACTAGCGGGGGGGAGTACTTC,CASSYGPGTSGGEYF
.,TRBJ1-1,many,TRBV6-2/TRBV6-3,TGTGCCAGCAACGAGAACAGGGAAGGAATCACTGAAGCTTTCTTT,CASNENREGITEAFF
TRBD1,TRBJ2-1,many,TRBV12-3/TRBV12-4,TGTGCCAGCAGCCATCGGGACAGGGGCTACAATGAGCAGTTCTTC,CASSHRDRGYNEQFF
.,TRBJ1-2,many,TRBV27,TGTGCCAGCAGTCCCGGGGCGTATAACTATGGCTACACCTTC,CASSPGAYNYGYTF
.,TRBJ1-6,many,TRBV20-1,TGCAGTGCTAGACACCAGGGCTCCTATAATTCACCCCTCCACTTT,CSARHQGSYNSPLHF
.,TRBJ1-5,many,TRBV6-5,TGTGCCAGCAGTTACCCCGGGGGCAATCAGCCCCAGCATTTT,CASSYPGGNQPQHF
TRBD1,TRBJ2-4,many,TRBV20-1,TGCAGTGCTCACCTGGGACAGGGGCGAAAAAACATTCAGTACTTC,CSAHLGQGRKNIQYF
.,TRBJ2-7,many,TRBV7-2,TGTGCCAGCAGCTCCTCTAACGAGCAGTACTTC,CASSSSNEQYF
.,TRBJ2-3,many,TRBV11-2,TGTGCCAGCAGCCCCGGGACATTTTACACAGATACGCAGTATTTT,CASSPGTFYTDTQYF